One T cell receptor beta chain is described in this entry. Its ends do not fully match the called genes, so a read error is possible. This entry comes from a study of T cell responses to AZD1222 COVID-19 vaccine. The length of the CDR3 is 12 residues. Germline CDR1 SGHKS, CDR2 YYEKEE (reference sequence). Produced via immunoSEQ multiplex PCR; TCRdb's table is partial and in-frame only. The sample includes 110,000 to 150,000 clones, around 91% of them seen just once. V is TRBV5-5 and J is TRBJ1-2, with D possibly being TRBD1 (5 bases). The material sequenced was peripheral blood, taken on day 0 of AZD1222 vaccination. The receptor comes from an adult in good health. This CDR3 is CASSLADKQTNF. The CDR3 coding sequence is TGTGCCAGCAGCTTGGCGGACAAGCAGACCAATTTC. Complete variable domain (other parts from reference TRBV5-5 and TRBJ1-2): DAGVTQSPTHLIKTRGQQVTLRCSPISGHKSVSWYQQVLGQGPQFIFQYYEKEERGRGNFPDRFSARQFPNYSSELNVNALLLGDSALYLCASSLADKQTNFGSGTRLTVV.